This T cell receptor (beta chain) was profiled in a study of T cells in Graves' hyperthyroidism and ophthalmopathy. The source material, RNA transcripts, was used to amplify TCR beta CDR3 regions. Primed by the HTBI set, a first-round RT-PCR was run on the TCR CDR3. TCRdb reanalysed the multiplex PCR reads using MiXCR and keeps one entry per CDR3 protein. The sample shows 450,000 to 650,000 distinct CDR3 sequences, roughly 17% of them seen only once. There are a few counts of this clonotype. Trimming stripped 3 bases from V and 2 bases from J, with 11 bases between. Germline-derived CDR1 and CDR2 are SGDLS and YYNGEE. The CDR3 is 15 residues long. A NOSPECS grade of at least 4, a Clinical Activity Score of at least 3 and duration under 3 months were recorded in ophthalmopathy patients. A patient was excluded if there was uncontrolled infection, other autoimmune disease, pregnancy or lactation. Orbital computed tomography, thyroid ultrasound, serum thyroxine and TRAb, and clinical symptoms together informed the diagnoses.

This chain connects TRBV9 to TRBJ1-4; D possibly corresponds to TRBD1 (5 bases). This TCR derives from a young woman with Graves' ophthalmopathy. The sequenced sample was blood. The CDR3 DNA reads TGTGCCAGCAGCGCCCAAGGGGCGACTAATGAAAAACTGTTTTTT. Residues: CASSAQGATNEKLFF.